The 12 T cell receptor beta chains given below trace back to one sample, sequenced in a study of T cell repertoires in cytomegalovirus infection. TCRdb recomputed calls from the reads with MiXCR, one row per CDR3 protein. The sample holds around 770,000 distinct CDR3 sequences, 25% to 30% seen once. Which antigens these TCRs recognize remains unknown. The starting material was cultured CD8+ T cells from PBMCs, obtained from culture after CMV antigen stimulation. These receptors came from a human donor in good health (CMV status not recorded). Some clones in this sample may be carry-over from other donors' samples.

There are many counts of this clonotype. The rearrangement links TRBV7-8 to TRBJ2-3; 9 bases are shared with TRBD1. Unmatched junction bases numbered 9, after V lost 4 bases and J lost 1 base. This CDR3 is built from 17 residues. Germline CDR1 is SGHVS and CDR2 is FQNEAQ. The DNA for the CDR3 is TGTGCCAGCAGCTCAGCCCCCCGGACAGGGGGCACAGATACGCAGTATTTT. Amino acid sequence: CASSSAPRTGGTDTQYF.

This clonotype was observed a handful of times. The CDR3 loop is CASAVRGNLDTEAFF. The CDR3 DNA follows: TGTGCCAGTGCCGTTCGGGGAAATCTTGACACTGAAGCTTTCTTT. The chain joins TRBV27 to TRBJ1-1; D is undetermined. V gave up 9 bases and J gave up 3 bases, with 20 bases separating them. There are 15 residues in the CDR3. Germline CDR1 and CDR2: MNHEY and SMNVEV (reference sequence).

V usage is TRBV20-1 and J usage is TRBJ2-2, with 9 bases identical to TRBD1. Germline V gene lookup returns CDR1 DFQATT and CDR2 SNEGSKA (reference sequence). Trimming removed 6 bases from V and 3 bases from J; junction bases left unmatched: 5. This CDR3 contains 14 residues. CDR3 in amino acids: CSARGQGYTGELFF. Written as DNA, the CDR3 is TGCAGTGCCAGGGGACAGGGATACACCGGGGAGCTGTTTTTT.

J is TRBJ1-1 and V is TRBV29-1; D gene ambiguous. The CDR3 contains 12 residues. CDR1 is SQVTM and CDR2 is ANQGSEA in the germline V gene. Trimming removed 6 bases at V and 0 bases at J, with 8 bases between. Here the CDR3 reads CSVVIMNTEAFF. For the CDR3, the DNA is TGCAGCGTCGTAATTATGAACACTGAAGCTTTCTTT. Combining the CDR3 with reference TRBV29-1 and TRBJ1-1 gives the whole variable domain SAVISQKPSRDICQRGTSLTIQCQVDSQVTMMFWYRQQPGQSLTLIATANQGSEATYESGFVIDKFPISRPNLTFSTLTVSNMSPEDSSIYLCSVVIMNTEAFFGQGTRLTVV.

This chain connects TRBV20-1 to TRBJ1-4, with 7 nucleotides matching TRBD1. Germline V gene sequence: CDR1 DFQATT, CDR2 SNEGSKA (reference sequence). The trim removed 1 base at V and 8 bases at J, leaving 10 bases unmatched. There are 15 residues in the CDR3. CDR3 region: CSARAQTGMEEKLFF. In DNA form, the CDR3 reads TGCAGTGCTAGAGCCCAGACAGGGATGGAGGAAAAACTGTTTTTT.

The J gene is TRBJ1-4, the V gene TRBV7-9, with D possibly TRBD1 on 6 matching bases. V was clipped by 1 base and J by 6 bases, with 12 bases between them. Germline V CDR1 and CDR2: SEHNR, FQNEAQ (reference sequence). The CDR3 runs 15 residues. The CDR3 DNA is TGTGCCAGCAGCTTAGGGCCAGGGGTTGATGAAAAACTGTTTTTT. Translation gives CASSLGPGVDEKLFF.

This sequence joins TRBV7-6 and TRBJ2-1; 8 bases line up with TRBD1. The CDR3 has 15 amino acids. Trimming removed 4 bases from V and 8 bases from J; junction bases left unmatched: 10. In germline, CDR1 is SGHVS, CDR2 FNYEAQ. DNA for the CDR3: TGTGCCAGCAGCTCCCAGGGGGCCCCCCGATATGAGCAGTTCTTC. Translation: CASSSQGAPRYEQFF. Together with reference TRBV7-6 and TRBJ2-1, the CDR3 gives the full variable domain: GAGVSQSPRYKVTKRGQDVALRCDPISGHVSLYWYRQALGQGPEFLTYFNYEAQQDKSGLPNDRFSAERPEGSISTLTIQRTEQRDSAMYRCASSSQGAPRYEQFFGPGTRLTVL.

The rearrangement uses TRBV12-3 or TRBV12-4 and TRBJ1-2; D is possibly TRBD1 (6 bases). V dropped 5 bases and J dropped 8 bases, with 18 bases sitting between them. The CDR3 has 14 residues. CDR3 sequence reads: CASSPGELGRGYTF. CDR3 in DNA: TGTGCCAGCAGTCCAGGGGAGCTGGGTCGAGGCTACACCTTC.

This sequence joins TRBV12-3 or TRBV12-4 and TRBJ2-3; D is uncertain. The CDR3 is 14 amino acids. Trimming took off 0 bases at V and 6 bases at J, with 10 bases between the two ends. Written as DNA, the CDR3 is TGTGCCAGCAGTTTAGCCTTGTATGGGGATACGCAGTATTTT. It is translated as CASSLALYGDTQYF.

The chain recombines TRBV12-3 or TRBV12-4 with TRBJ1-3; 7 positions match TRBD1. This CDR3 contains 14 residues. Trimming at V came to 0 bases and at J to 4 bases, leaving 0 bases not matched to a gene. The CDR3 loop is CASSLAQGGNTIYF. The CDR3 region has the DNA TGTGCCAGCAGTTTAGCACAGGGGGGAAACACCATATATTTT.

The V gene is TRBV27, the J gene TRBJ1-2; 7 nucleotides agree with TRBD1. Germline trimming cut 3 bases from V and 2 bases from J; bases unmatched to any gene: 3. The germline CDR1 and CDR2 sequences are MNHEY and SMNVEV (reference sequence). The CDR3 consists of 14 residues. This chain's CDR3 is CASSFDRANYGYTF. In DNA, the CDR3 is TGTGCCAGCAGTTTTGACAGGGCAAACTATGGCTACACCTTC.

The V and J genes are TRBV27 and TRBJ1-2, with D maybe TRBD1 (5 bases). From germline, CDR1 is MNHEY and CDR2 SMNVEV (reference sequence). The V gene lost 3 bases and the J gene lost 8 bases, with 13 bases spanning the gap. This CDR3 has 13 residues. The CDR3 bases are TGTGCCAGCAGTTTCTCTGGGACCTACGGCTACACCTTC. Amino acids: CASSFSGTYGYTF.